One and the same sample provided the 24 T cell receptor beta chains below, sequenced in a study of shared clonotypes between healthy human individuals. This table comes from immunoSEQ multiplex PCR, and its TCRdb copy is limited to in-frame clones, with some not included. The sample holds about 1 million clones, around 76% seen once. What was sequenced was memory CD4+ T cells sorted from blood. Noted subset: CD45RA-negative fraction. The source of these receptors is a man younger than 30 in good health.

The genes are TRBV27 and TRBJ2-6; no clear D gene. The V gene lost 2 bases and the J gene lost 4 bases, with 6 bases spanning the gap. The CDR3 runs to 14 residues. CDR1 is MNHEY, CDR2 SMNVEV, per germline (reference sequence). The DNA of the CDR3 is TGTGCCAGCAGTTTACAGCACGGGGCCAACGTCCTGACTTTC. This encodes CASSLQHGANVLTF.

This clone was seen just once. The chain has TRBV7-2 and TRBJ2-3, with a weak D call TRBD2 (5 bases). The CDR3 consists of 15 residues. Trimming left V 10 bases short and J 0 bases short, with 17 bases between. The germline V gene encodes CDR1 SGHTA and CDR2 FQGNSA. CDR3 nucleotide sequence: TGTGCCACCCGGCTTAGCAGGACTAGCACAGATACGCAGTATTTT. It is translated as CATRLSRTSTDTQYF.

This clone appeared a few times. The CDR3 loop is CASSAMGQGADTQYF. The DNA for the CDR3 is TGTGCCAGCAGTGCCATGGGACAGGGGGCAGATACGCAGTATTTT. The chain is built from TRBV6-1 and TRBJ2-3; 11 nucleotides agree with TRBD1. The CDR3 consists of 15 residues. Germline-derived CDR1 and CDR2 are MNHNS and SASEGT. The V segment lost 4 bases and the J segment 4 bases; nucleotides outside the gene matches: 4.

DNA of the CDR3: TGTGCCAGCAGCCAAATGGGGAACACTGAAGCTTTCTTT. Its protein is CASSQMGNTEAFF. The J gene is TRBJ1-1, the V gene TRBV14; D remains ambiguous. From germline, CDR1 is SGHDN and CDR2 FVKESK. Trimming removed 2 bases from V and 1 base from J, with 5 bases in between. CDR3 size: 13 residues.

This clone was recorded once. The V and J genes are TRBV19 and TRBJ1-5, with D hard to call. V was cut by 5 bases and J by 1 base, with 9 bases left in between. The length of the CDR3 is 14 residues. Per germline, CDR1 LNHDA and CDR2 SQIVND (reference sequence). The CDR3 DNA follows: TGTGCCAGTAGTGAGGGCGAAAGCAATCAGCCCCAGCATTTT. Its protein product is CASSEGESNQPQHF.

The rearrangement joins TRBV18 to TRBJ2-7; 7 bases are a match to TRBD2. CDR1 is KGHSH and CDR2 is LQKENI in the germline V gene. This CDR3 has 19 amino acids. Trimming cost V 3 bases and J 0 bases; bases outside gene matches: 17. CDR3 nucleotide sequence: TGTGCCAGCTCACCCATGGGGCGGGAGCTCCCCCCGAGCTCCTACGAGCAGTACTTC. It translates to CASSPMGRELPPSSYEQYF.

This chain joins TRBV9 and TRBJ2-5, with a possible D match to TRBD1 (6 bases). Trimming took 2 bases from V and 3 from J, leaving 8 bases between them. This CDR3 region has 13 residues. Germline assignment: CDR1 SGDLS and CDR2 YYNGEE. The DNA of the CDR3 is TGTGCCAGCAGCGTGACAGGAGAAGAGACCCAGTACTTC. It encodes CASSVTGEETQYF.

The V and J genes are TRBV4-3 and TRBJ2-1; 7 bases line up with TRBD2. The CDR3 covers 14 residues. The V gene's germline CDR1 is LGHNA and CDR2 YSLEER. J lost 7 bases, V lost 4 bases, and 7 bases had no gene match. The CDR3 nucleotides read TGCGCCAGCAGCCCACGCGGGGGATTTAATGAGCAGTTCTTC. Translation: CASSPRGGFNEQFF.

The chain joins TRBV11-2 to TRBJ2-5; D may be TRBD1 or TRBD2 (6 bases each). Germline CDR1 SGHAT, CDR2 FQNNGV. V was clipped by 0 bases and J by 5 bases, with 13 bases between them. The CDR3 is made up of 15 amino acids. DNA for the CDR3: TGTGCCAGCAGCTTAGAGGCAGGGGAGGCCGAGACCCAGTACTTC. Its translation is CASSLEAGEAETQYF.

Turning to this clone: It is likely a read error: a sequence one base away is far more abundant. Distinct nucleotide sequences in the sample also encode this CDR3. The V gene is TRBV28, the J gene TRBJ1-1, with no clear D. The CDR3 sequence is 11 residues long. Germline lookup yields CDR1 MDHEN and CDR2 SYDVKM. V was cut by 6 bases and J by 2 bases, with 4 bases left in between. The CDR3 here is CASRENTEAFF. DNA of the CDR3: TGTGCCAGCAGGGAAAACACTGAAGCTTTCTTT.

This clone was counted a few times. Other DNA sequences within the sample encode an identical CDR3. The genes are TRBV18 and TRBJ1-5; D is unresolved. V lost 0 bases to trimming and J lost 6 bases, with 3 bases between them. Germline V gene lookup returns CDR1 KGHSH and CDR2 LQKENI. The CDR3 extends over 12 amino acids. The CDR3 reads CASSPPGQPQHF. CDR3 sequence (DNA): TGTGCCAGCTCACCACCGGGTCAGCCCCAGCATTTT. Full variable domain (remainder filled in from reference TRBV18 and TRBJ1-5): NAGVMQNPRHLVRRRGQEARLRCSPMKGHSHVYWYRQLPEEGLKFMVYLQKENIIDESGMPKERFSAEFPKEGPSILRIQQVVRGDSAAYFCASSPPGQPQHFGDGTRLSIL.

As concerns this clone: The same CDR3 arises from other DNA sequences in this sample as well. The V call is TRBV19, the J call TRBJ2-7, with 7 bases that match TRBD2. Germline CDR1 is LNHDA and CDR2 is SQIVND (reference sequence). The J segment lost 7 bases and the V segment lost 5 bases, leaving 5 bases of the junction unmatched. The CDR3 sequence is 12 residues long. The CDR3 protein is CASSPQAGEQYF. In DNA, the CDR3 is TGTGCCAGTAGTCCCCAAGCGGGGGAGCAGTACTTC. The variable domain in full, completed from reference TRBV19 and TRBJ2-7, reads DGGITQSPKYLFRKEGQNVTLSCEQNLNHDAMYWYRQDPGQGLRLIYYSQIVNDFQKGDIAEGYSVSREKKESFPLTVTSAQKNPTAFYLCASSPQAGEQYFGPGTRLTVT.

The chain has TRBV7-9 and TRBJ1-3; D is perhaps TRBD1 (6 bases). CDR1 and CDR2 from the germline V gene are SEHNR and FQNEAQ (reference sequence). The CDR3 is made up of 15 amino acids. Trimming pared 3 bases from V and 2 bases from J, leaving 11 bases between. The CDR3 nucleotides are TGTGCCAGCAGCTTCCTTCAGGGGACTGGAAACACCATATATTTT. Translation gives CASSFLQGTGNTIYF.

This sequence joins TRBV29-1 and TRBJ1-5; tentative D call: TRBD1 (5 bases). CDR1 and CDR2 (germline): SQVTM, ANQGSEA. Deletions cut 4 bases from V and 4 bases from J, with 11 bases between. CDR3 length: 13 amino acids. The CDR3 spells CSVVAGINQPQHF. The CDR3 DNA reads as TGCAGCGTTGTAGCAGGGATAAATCAGCCCCAGCATTTT.

Note on this clone: Germline is not matched at one junction end, which may reflect a read error. The chain couples TRBV10-3 to TRBJ1-5, with D unresolved. The CDR3 is 15 amino acids. CDR1 is ENHRY, CDR2 SYGVKD, per germline. DNA of the CDR3: TGTGCCAGCAGTGTTGTTGAGGTTCGCAATCAGCCCCAGCATTTT. Protein: CASSVVEVRNQPQHF.

J is TRBJ2-3 and V is TRBV28, with a tentative D call TRBD2 (5 bases). Germline CDR1 is MDHEN and CDR2 is SYDVKM. The CDR3 spans 15 residues. V lost 6 bases to trimming and J lost 4 bases, with 17 bases between them. The CDR3 loop is CASSLEGLGPDTQYF. The CDR3 DNA reads as TGTGCCAGCAGCCTAGAGGGTTTAGGGCCAGATACGCAGTATTTT.

The chain combines TRBV11-3 with TRBJ2-2; D may be TRBD2 (6 bases). There are 17 residues in the CDR3. CDR1 and CDR2 (germline): SGHNT, YENEEA. Trimming took off 6 bases at V and 2 bases at J, with 19 bases between the two ends. The CDR3 DNA is TGTGCCAGCAGTCCCGGCCTAGCGATGGTTAACACCGGGGAGCTGTTTTTT. This sequence encodes CASSPGLAMVNTGELFF.

The V gene is TRBV6-1, the J gene TRBJ1-5, with 7 bases fitting TRBD1. V lost 7 bases, J lost 6 bases, and 6 bases stayed unmatched. The CDR3 extends over 13 amino acids. Germline lookup yields CDR1 MNHNS and CDR2 SASEGT. CDR3: CASIPQGGQPQHF. The CDR3 nucleotides read TGTGCCAGCATCCCGCAGGGGGGTCAGCCCCAGCATTTT.

The J gene is TRBJ1-1, the V gene TRBV11-1; 7 nucleotides agree with TRBD1. V lost 2 bases and J lost 4; bases outside the gene matches: 4. The CDR3 spans 14 residues. CDR1 SGHAT and CDR2 FQDESV come from the germline V gene (reference sequence). The CDR3, as DNA: TGTGCCAGCAGCTTAACCGACAGGGCCACTGAAGCTTTCTTT. Amino acid sequence: CASSLTDRATEAFF.

The CDR3 nucleotides read TGTGCCAGCAGTGCGACAGTGAACACTGAAGCTTTCTTT. As protein: CASSATVNTEAFF. The V gene is TRBV2, the J gene TRBJ1-1; a possible D gene is TRBD1 (5 bases). Deletions cut 4 bases from V and 0 bases from J, with 6 bases between. This CDR3 has 13 amino acids. Looked up from germline, CDR1 is SNHLY and CDR2 is FYNNEI.

The chain employs TRBV4-1 and TRBJ2-2, with D unresolved. Trimming cost V 5 bases and J 7 bases, with 11 bases left between them. Germline V gene sequence: CDR1 MGHRA, CDR2 YSYEKL. CDR3 length: 13 amino acids. The CDR3 reads CASSLRLLGELFF. The CDR3 nucleotides are TGCGCCAGCAGCTTACGACTGCTCGGGGAGCTGTTTTTT.

This clone was found many times. This chain joins TRBV7-6 and TRBJ2-1; possibly TRBD1 or TRBD2 for D (5 bases each). The germline V and J ends were trimmed by 4 bases and 0 bases, with 10 bases remaining between them. The CDR3 sequence is 15 residues long. The V gene's germline CDR1 is SGHVS and CDR2 FNYEAQ. CDR3 nucleotide sequence: TGTGCCAGCAGCTCCGGGGCGATCTCCTACAATGAGCAGTTCTTC. Amino acids: CASSSGAISYNEQFF.

The chain couples TRBV18 to TRBJ2-7; D tentatively reads TRBD1 or TRBD2 (5 bases each). The V gene lost 6 bases and the J gene lost 4 bases, with 25 bases spanning the gap. There are 17 residues in the CDR3. Germline V lookup: CDR1 KGHSH, CDR2 LQKENI. This chain's CDR3 is CASSTRDLLGNIYEQYF. CDR3 sequence (DNA): TGTGCCAGCTCTACCAGGGACCTTCTTGGGAATATATACGAGCAGTACTTC.

The table lists this clone with a count of one. The genes are TRBV9 and TRBJ2-3; D is uncertain. This CDR3 is 14 amino acids long. V was trimmed by 4 bases and J by 5 bases, leaving 14 bases between them. From germline, CDR1 is SGDLS and CDR2 YYNGEE. The CDR3 sequence is CASSPLASRDTQYF. DNA of the CDR3: TGTGCCAGCAGCCCCTTAGCTTCGAGAGATACGCAGTATTTT.